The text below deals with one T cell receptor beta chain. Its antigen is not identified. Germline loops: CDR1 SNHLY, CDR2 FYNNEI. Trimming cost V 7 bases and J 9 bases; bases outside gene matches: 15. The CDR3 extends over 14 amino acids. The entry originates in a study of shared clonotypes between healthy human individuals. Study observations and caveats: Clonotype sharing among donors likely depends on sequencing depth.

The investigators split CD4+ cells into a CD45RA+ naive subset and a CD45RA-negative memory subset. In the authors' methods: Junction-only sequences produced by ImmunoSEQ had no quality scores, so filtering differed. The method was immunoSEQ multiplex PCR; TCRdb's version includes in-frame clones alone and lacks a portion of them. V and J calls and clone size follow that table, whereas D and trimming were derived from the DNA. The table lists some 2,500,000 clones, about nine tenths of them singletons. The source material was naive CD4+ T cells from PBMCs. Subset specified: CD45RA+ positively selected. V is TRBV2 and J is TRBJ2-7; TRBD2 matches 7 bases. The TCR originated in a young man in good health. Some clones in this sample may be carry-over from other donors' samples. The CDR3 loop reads CASKDRAGLWGQYF. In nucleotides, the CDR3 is TGTGCCAGCAAGGATCGAGCGGGACTCTGGGGGCAGTACTTC.